The clone carrying this TCR beta chain was recorded many times. Its antigen is not identified. This sample's time point: persistent/refractory GD, antithyroid drugs over 5 years with positive TRAb. There was RNA extracted from PBMCs, and the TCR library was made from it. In germline, CDR1 is SGHTA, CDR2 FQGNSA. This CDR3 is 14 amino acids long. After removal of 3 bases from V and 9 bases from J, the junction contained 7 bases not matched to a gene. Building of the TCR beta libraries involved iRepertoire HTBI primers and Arm-PCR of CDR3 regions. MiXCR, applied by TCRdb to the multiplex PCR reads, yields one record per CDR3 protein. This table has 450,000 or so distinct CDR3 sequences, under 25% appearing once. The sample belongs to a study of regulatory T cells in long-lasting Graves disease. The study, taken as a whole, reports: Persistent disease samples used TRBV28, TRBJ1-2 and TRBJ2-5 preferentially. Newly diagnosed patients had higher TCR diversity than persistent Graves' patients did.

The receptor comes from a female donor with Graves disease. The material sequenced was peripheral blood mononuclear cells (PBMCs), taken when the disease was refractory, from a patient treated with antithyroid drugs. This chain joins TRBV7-2 and TRBJ2-4; 8 nucleotides align to TRBD1. CDR3 DNA sequence: TGTGCCAGCAGCTTGGACAGGGCTTCTGGCATTCAGTACTTC. Translating it yields CASSLDRASGIQYF.